This T cell receptor beta chain was found in a study of cytomegalovirus exposure and HLA in healthy donors. This CDR3 region has 13 residues. Germline-derived CDR1 and CDR2 are MNHNY and SVGAGI (reference sequence). V lost 8 bases, J lost 1 base, and 11 bases lay in between. Assay: immunoSEQ multiplex PCR; the TCRdb copy retains only in-frame clones and omits some. The table includes about 68,000 clones, approximately 90% detected once. This clone was picked up one time. The antigen remains undetermined. Whole-study findings and limits: Listed as cytomegalovirus-associated were 164 TCR beta chains. Whilst most TCR sequences proved rare, a subset of public TCRs occurred across many donors. Clusters of TCRs from the first cohort tended to co-occur in the 90 to 150 validation repertoires (as a later analysis found).

The study drew the donors from its approximately 110-subject validation cohort, separate from the approximately 670-subject first cohort. This chain connects TRBV6-6 to TRBJ2-5; tentative D call: TRBD2 (6 bases). Input material: PBMCs. The receptor comes from a man in his late teens or twenties in good health and CMV-seronegative. The CDR3 protein is CASEGGSQETQYF. The CDR3 nucleotides are TGTGCCAGCGAGGGAGGCTCCCAAGAGACCCAGTACTTC.